This TCR beta chain was found in a study of CD8+ T cells in alopecia areata. CDR3 length: 10 amino acids. Germline V gene lookup returns CDR1 SQVTM and CDR2 ANQGSEA. V lost 2 bases to trimming and J lost 5 bases, with 3 bases between them. Treatment here: oral pan-JAK inhibitor, 5-10 mg twice daily. Extraction and reverse transcription of RNA yielded cDNA as the sequencing template. Sequencing was performed with immunoSEQ multiplex PCR; in TCRdb, only in-frame clones are kept and a portion is missing. This table has about 190,000 clones, about three fifths appearing once. The sample consisted of CD4+ T cells sorted from blood, taken at week 4, from a patient treated with tofacitinib. V usage is TRBV29-1 and J usage is TRBJ2-5; D is uncertain. The sequence was collected from a human donor with alopecia areata. The chain's CDR3 is CSVEMETQYF. Here the CDR3 DNA reads TGCAGCGTTGAAATGGAGACCCAGTACTTC.